This T cell receptor (beta chain) was profiled in a study of cytomegalovirus exposure and HLA in healthy donors. With 60 Vbeta and 13 Jbeta primers, the PCR was carried out. Produced via immunoSEQ multiplex PCR; TCRdb's table is partial and in-frame only. The sample has more than 150,000 clones, 81% seen once. Looked up from germline, CDR1 is SGHNT and CDR2 is YENEEA. The germline V and J ends were trimmed by 5 bases and 1 base, with 11 bases remaining between them. The CDR3 has 14 amino acids. Source material: PBMCs. This TCR was sampled from a woman between 18 and 29 years old in good health and CMV-seropositive. This sequence joins TRBV11-3 and TRBJ1-1; D gene ambiguous. CDR3 in amino acids: CASSLQRGNTEAFF. In nucleotides, the CDR3 is TGTGCCAGCAGCCTTCAACGAGGGAACACTGAAGCTTTCTTT. Full variable domain (rest looked up from reference TRBV11-3 and TRBJ1-1): EAGVVQSPRYKIIEKKQPVAFWCNPISGHNTLYWYLQNLGQGPELLIRYENEEAVDDSQLPKDRFSAERLKGVDSTLKIQPAELGDSAVYLCASSLQRGNTEAFFGQGTRLTVV.